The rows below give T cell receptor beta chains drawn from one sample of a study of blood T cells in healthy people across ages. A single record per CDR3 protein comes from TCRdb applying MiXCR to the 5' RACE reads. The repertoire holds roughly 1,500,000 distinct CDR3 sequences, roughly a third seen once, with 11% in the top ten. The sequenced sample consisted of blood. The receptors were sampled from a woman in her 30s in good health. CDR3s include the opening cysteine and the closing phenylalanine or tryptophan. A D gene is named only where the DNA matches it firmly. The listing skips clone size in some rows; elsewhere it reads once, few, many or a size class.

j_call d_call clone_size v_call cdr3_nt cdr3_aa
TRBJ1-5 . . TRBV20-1 TGCAGTGCTAGAGATCCCCGGGGTTTGAGCAATCAGCCCCAGCATTTT CSARDPRGLSNQPQHF
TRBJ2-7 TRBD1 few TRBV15 TGTGCCACCAGCAGAGAGCTGGACAGGGGGGCCTACGAGCAGTACTTC CATSRELDRGAYEQYF
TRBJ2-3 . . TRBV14 TGTGCCAGCAGCCAAGTGGTAACAGATACGCAGTATTTT CASSQVVTDTQYF
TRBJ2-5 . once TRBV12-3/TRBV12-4 TGTGCCAGCAGGGGGGACAACTCCTACGGGCAGTACTTC CASRGDNSYGQYF
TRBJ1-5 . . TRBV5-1 TGCGCCAGCAGCTTGGGTGTGGAGGAAGTAGGCAATCAGCCCCAGCATTTT CASSLGVEEVGNQPQHF
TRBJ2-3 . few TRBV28 TGTGCCAGCAGGGAACCGGGAATGAGATCTCTAGATACGCAGTATTTT CASREPGMRSLDTQYF
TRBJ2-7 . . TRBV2 TGTGCCAGCAGGGACCTACTGGAACAGTTTTCCTACGAGCAGTACTTC CASRDLLEQFSYEQYF
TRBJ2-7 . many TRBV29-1 TGCGGTGTTCGGGGTACGAGCTACGAGCAGTACTTC CGVRGTSYEQYF
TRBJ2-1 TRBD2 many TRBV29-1 TGCAGCGGAGGACTAGCGGGAGGGCCGAATTCCTACAATGAGCAGTTCTTC CSGGLAGGPNSYNEQFF
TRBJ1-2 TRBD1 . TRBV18 TGTGCCAGCTCACCACCGAGGATTGGGACAGGGTTTTCCAACTATGGCTACACCTTC CASSPPRIGTGFSNYGYTF
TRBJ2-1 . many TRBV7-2 TGTGCCAGCAGCGAGAGGGGCTCCTACAATGAGCAGTTCTTC CASSERGSYNEQFF
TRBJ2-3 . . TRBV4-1 TGCGCCAGCAGCCAAGTTTTGACAAGCACAGATACGCAGTATTTT CASSQVLTSTDTQYF
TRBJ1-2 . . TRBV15 TGTGCCACCAGCAGAGACGGGGAACCCTATGGCTACACCTTC CATSRDGEPYGYTF
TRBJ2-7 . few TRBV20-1 TGCAGTGCTAGAGATCCCTCCAGCGGCACCTACGAGCAGTACTTC CSARDPSSGTYEQYF
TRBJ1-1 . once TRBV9 TGTGCCAGCAGCGCCGCTCGGGGGGAGGCTTTCTTT CASSAARGEAFF
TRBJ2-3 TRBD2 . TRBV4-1 TGCGCCAGCAGCGCTCTAGCGGCTCCCACAGATACGCAGTATTTT CASSALAAPTDTQYF
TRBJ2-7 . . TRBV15 TGTGCCACCAGTGAAGACAGGTACGAGGGTATCCCCTACGAGCAGTACTTC CATSEDRYEGIPYEQYF
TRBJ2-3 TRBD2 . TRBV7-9 TGTGCCAGCAGCCCTAGAGCGGGAGGATTTGTAACAGATACGCAGTATTTT CASSPRAGGFVTDTQYF
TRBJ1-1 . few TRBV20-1 TGCAGTGCTAGGGACCGAATCAGGGCACTCGCTTTCTTT CSARDRIRALAFF
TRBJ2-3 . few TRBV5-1 TGCGCCAGCAGCTTGAATGGAGGTAAAACAGATACGCAGTATTTT CASSLNGGKTDTQYF
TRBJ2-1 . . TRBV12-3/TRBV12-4 TGTGCCAGCAGGGGGGCTTACAATGAGCAGTTCTTC CASRGAYNEQFF
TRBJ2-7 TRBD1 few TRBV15 TGTGCCACCAGCATAAGACAGGGGCCCTACGAGCAGTACTTC CATSIRQGPYEQYF
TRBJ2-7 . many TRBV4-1 TGCGCCAGCAGCCAAGATCAGGGATTCAATGGCGAGCAGTACTTC CASSQDQGFNGEQYF
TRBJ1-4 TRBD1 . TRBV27 TGTGCCAGCAGTACCGGGACAGCAGCCTATGAAAAACTGTTTTTT CASSTGTAAYEKLFF
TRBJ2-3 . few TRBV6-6 TGTGCCAGCAGTTCTCAACTAGAGAGAACTAAAAAAGATACGCAGTATTTT CASSSQLERTKKDTQYF
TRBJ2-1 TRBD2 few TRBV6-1 TGTGCCAGCAGCGCACTCAGCGGGAGGAAGAATGAGCAGTTCTTC CASSALSGRKNEQFF
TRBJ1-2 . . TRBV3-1 TGTGCCAGCAGCCAAGATGCCAGCTCATATGGCTACACCTTC CASSQDASSYGYTF
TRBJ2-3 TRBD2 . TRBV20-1 TGCAGTGGTGGGAGGGGATATGATACGCAGTATTTT CSGGRGYDTQYF
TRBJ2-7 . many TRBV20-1 TGCAGTGCGGTGGTCCGCGAGCAGTACTTC CSAVVREQYF
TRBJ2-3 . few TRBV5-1 TGCGCCAGCAGCTTGAACTCCTTCCAGACAGATACGCAGTATTTT CASSLNSFQTDTQYF
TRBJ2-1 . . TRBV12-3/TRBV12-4 TGTGCCAGCAGTCGGGACATTCTTGAGCAGTTCTTC CASSRDILEQFF
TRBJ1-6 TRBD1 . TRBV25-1 TGTGCCAGCAGGGACCCCGGGACAGGGAATTCACCCCTCCACTTT CASRDPGTGNSPLHF
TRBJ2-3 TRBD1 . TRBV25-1 TGTGCCAGCACTCCGGACAGGGTACCCGCAGATACGCAGTATTTT CASTPDRVPADTQYF
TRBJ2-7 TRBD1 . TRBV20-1 TGCAGTGCGCGGACAGGGATTGGAGCCTACGAGCAGTACTTC CSARTGIGAYEQYF
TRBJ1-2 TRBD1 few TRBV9 TGTGCCAGCAGCGTCCCGGGACAGGGGTATGGCTACACCTTC CASSVPGQGYGYTF
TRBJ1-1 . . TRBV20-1 TGCAGTGCACCCAGGGTGTGGAACACTGAAGCTTTCTTT CSAPRVWNTEAFF
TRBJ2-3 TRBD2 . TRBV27 TGTGCCAGCAGTTTAGTAGCGGGGGATACCACAGATACGCAGTATTTT CASSLVAGDTTDTQYF
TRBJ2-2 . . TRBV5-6 TGTGCCAGCAGTATCTCGGGGTTGGACACCGGGGAGCTGTTTTTT CASSISGLDTGELFF
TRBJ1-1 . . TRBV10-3 TGTGCCATCAGGGGGCAGGACACTGAAGCTTTCTTT CAIRGQDTEAFF
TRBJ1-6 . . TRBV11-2 TGTGCCAGCAGCTGGAGAACACAGGGTTATAATTCACCCCTCCACTTT CASSWRTQGYNSPLHF
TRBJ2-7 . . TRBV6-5 TGTGCCAGCAGTTACTCGGGCAGGGCGGCCGAGCAGTACTTC CASSYSGRAAEQYF
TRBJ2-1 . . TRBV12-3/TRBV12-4 TGTGCCAGCAGTCTGGCCTGGACTGTGAGCTCCAATGAGCAGTTCTTC CASSLAWTVSSNEQFF
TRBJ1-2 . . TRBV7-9 TGTGCCAGCAGCTTAGGGATGGGGGCTTACTATGGCTACACCTTC CASSLGMGAYYGYTF
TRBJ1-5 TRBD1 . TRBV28 TGTGCCAGCAGCACAGGGGGCATATCGGCGGGCAATCAGCCCCAGCATTTT CASSTGGISAGNQPQHF
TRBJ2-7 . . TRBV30 TGTGCCTGGAGTGCAGGACACGCCTACGAGCAGTACTTC CAWSAGHAYEQYF
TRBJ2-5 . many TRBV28 TGTGCCAGCAGTTCCGGACAGTCCACCCAAGAGACCCAGTACTTC CASSSGQSTQETQYF
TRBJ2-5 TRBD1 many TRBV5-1 TGCGCCAGCAGCCCCGGACAGGGGGTTAGCGTCATACAAGAGACCCAGTACTTC CASSPGQGVSVIQETQYF
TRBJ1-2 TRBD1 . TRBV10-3 TGTGCCATCAGTGTCTCAGGACAGGGGGTCGTATTTAATGGCTACACCTTC CAISVSGQGVVFNGYTF
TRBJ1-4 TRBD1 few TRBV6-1 TGTGCCAGCAGTGGAGGACAGGGGGCGGTCGAAAAACTGTTTTTT CASSGGQGAVEKLFF
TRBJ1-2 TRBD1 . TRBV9 TGTGCCAACAGCGGACGACAGGGGAGTGATGGCTACACCTTC CANSGRQGSDGYTF
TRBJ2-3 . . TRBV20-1 TGCAGTGCTGACCTTAAGGTGAATACGCAGTATTTT CSADLKVNTQYF
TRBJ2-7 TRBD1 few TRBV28 TGTGCCAGCAGTTTAGTTCTTCATCAGGGGGCAAGCTACGAGCAGTACTTC CASSLVLHQGASYEQYF